A selection of T cell receptor beta chains follows, all from one sample in a study of T cell changes during pregnancy in multiple sclerosis. Assay used: immunoSEQ multiplex PCR; TCRdb lists only in-frame clones, some missing. The sample lists fewer than 50,000 clones; about 94% were seen once. This sample comprised CD8+ T cells from peripheral blood mononuclear cells, obtained in the third trimester of pregnancy. These receptors were obtained from a female donor with multiple sclerosis, enrolled in a pregnancy study. The CDR3 runs from the conserved cysteine through the conserved F or W. Expanded clones are given a class, and other clones once, few, many or no size at all.

clone_size: .
j_call: TRBJ2-1
v_call: TRBV28
cdr3_aa: CASGSTGANEQFF

clone_size: once
j_call: TRBJ2-7
v_call: TRBV5-1
cdr3_aa: CASSLIARDEQYF

clone_size: .
j_call: TRBJ1-5
v_call: TRBV2
cdr3_aa: CASSEWAGRSGLDQPQHF

clone_size: .
j_call: TRBJ2-7
v_call: TRBV28
cdr3_aa: CASSLPSTGGKYEQYF

clone_size: .
j_call: TRBJ2-3
v_call: TRBV29-1
cdr3_aa: CSAEVLASTDTQYF

clone_size: once
j_call: TRBJ2-1
v_call: TRBV30
cdr3_aa: CAWGASNEQFF

clone_size: .
j_call: TRBJ2-4
v_call: TRBV13
cdr3_aa: CASSTRGGNIQYF

clone_size: once
j_call: TRBJ2-2
v_call: TRBV7-2
cdr3_aa: CASSLEPGTSFGELFF

clone_size: .
j_call: TRBJ2-1
v_call: TRBV13
cdr3_aa: CASSLDNSGSFYNEQFF

clone_size: .
j_call: TRBJ2-7
v_call: TRBV9
cdr3_aa: CASSELAGGDYEQYF

clone_size: .
j_call: TRBJ2-2
v_call: TRBV28
cdr3_aa: CASSLYGREDTGELFF

clone_size: .
j_call: TRBJ1-1
v_call: TRBV6-5
cdr3_aa: CASSWTPTNTEAFF

clone_size: once
j_call: TRBJ1-1
v_call: TRBV7-6
cdr3_aa: CASSLVAENTEAFF

clone_size: .
j_call: TRBJ1-3
v_call: TRBV5-5
cdr3_aa: CASSQGVSGNTIYF

clone_size: .
j_call: TRBJ2-7
v_call: TRBV5-5
cdr3_aa: CASSQGDEQYF

clone_size: .
j_call: TRBJ2-2
v_call: TRBV6-5
cdr3_aa: CATRGGSNTGELFF

clone_size: once
j_call: TRBJ2-3
v_call: TRBV11-3
cdr3_aa: CASSLKGLAGEVRGTDTQYF

clone_size: .
j_call: TRBJ2-3
v_call: TRBV5-8
cdr3_aa: CASSLRASSMTDTQYF

clone_size: .
j_call: TRBJ1-3
v_call: TRBV23-1
cdr3_aa: CASSQSDSSGNTIYF

clone_size: .
j_call: TRBJ2-7
v_call: TRBV7-9
cdr3_aa: CASSRGTGVSYEQYF

clone_size: .
j_call: TRBJ2-1
v_call: TRBV7-9
cdr3_aa: CASSLGSFNEQFF

clone_size: .
j_call: TRBJ2-1
v_call: TRBV27
cdr3_aa: CASSLTGGIYNEQFF

clone_size: .
j_call: TRBJ2-7
v_call: TRBV28
cdr3_aa: CASSFRGSLTYEQYF